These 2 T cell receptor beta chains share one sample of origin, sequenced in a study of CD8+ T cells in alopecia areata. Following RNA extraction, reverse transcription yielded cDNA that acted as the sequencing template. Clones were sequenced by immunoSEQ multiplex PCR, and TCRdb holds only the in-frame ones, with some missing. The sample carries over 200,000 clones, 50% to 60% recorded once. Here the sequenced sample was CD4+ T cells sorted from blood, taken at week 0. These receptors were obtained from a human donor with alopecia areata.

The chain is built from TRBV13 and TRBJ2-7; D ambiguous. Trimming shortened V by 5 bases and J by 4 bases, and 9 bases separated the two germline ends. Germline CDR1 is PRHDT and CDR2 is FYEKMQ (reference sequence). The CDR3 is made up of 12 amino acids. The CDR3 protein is CASSVRAYEQYF. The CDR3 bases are TGTGCCAGCAGCGTTCGGGCTTACGAGCAGTACTTC.

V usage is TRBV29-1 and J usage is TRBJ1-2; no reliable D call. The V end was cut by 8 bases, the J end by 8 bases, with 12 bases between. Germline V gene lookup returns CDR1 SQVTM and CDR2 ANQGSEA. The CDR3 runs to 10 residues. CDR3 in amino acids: CSSDLGGYTF. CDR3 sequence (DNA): TGCAGCAGCGACTTGGGGGGCTACACCTTC.